This T cell receptor (beta chain) is drawn from a study of graft-versus-host responses after intestinal transplantation. Study context: Tacrolimus and steroids were given for two to four years to all recipients after anti-thymocyte globulin induction.

Sequencing used immunoSEQ multiplex PCR; TCRdb keeps in-frame clones, though not all of them. This sample has 90,000 to 120,000 clones, with roughly 90% found just once. With respect to this clone: What it recognizes is unknown. The junction differs from germline at one of its ends, possibly a read error.

Germline V lookup: CDR1 SGHRS, CDR2 YFSETQ. This CDR3 comprises 15 residues. Sequenced material: unstimulated CD4+ T cells sorted from spleen or lymph node cells, taken before transplant. The V gene is TRBV5-1, the J gene TRBJ1-6; unclear D gene. This receptor was obtained from a human donor who was the organ donor for an intestinal transplant. This CDR3 reads CAISLLGGSNSPLHF. As DNA, the CDR3 is TGCGCCATCAGCTTGCTGGGCGGATCTAATTCACCCCTCCACTTT.